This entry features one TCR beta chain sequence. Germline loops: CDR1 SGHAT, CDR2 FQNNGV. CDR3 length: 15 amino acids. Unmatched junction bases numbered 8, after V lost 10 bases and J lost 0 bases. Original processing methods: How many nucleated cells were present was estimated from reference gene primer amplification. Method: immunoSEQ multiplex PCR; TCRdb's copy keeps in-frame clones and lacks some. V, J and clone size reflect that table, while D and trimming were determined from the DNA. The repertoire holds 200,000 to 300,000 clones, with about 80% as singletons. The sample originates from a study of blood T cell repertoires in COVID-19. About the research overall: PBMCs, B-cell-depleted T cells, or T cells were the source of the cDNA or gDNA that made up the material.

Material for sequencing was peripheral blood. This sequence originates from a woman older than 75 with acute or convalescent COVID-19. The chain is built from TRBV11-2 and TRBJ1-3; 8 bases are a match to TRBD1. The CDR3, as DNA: TGTGCCACCCGACAGGGGACCAGCTCTGGAAACACCATATATTTT. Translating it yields CATRQGTSSGNTIYF.